This T cell receptor (beta chain) was recorded in a study of identifying expanded T cells in peripheral blood. This CDR3 is built from 15 residues. The V gene lost 4 bases and the J gene lost 2 bases, with 15 bases spanning the gap. Germline lookup yields CDR1 LNHNV and CDR2 YYDKDF (reference sequence). Some clones are missing from TCRdb's copy, which holds only in-frame ones; the method was immunoSEQ multiplex PCR. Among about 53,000 clones listed, around 86% were seen once. In regard to this clone: Its antigen is not identified.

Broader study findings: Variance in clone template counts between two-week samples significantly increased with total template count across all healthy donors.

The material sequenced was blood. The rearrangement joins TRBV15 to TRBJ2-7; possibly TRBD1 for D (5 bases). This clonotype originated in a person between 18 and 69 years old in good health. The CDR3 region has the DNA TGTGCCACCAGCAATGGTGGGGTGGGGCCCTACGAGCAGTACGTC. Translated, it gives CATSNGGVGPYEQYV.